In its sample, the clone carrying this T cell receptor (beta chain) was seen once. The assay was immunoSEQ multiplex PCR, and TCRdb's table has in-frame clones only and misses some. The top ten clones hold approximately 3% of a sample with 99,000 or so clones, almost 90% of them seen once. Germline values: CDR1 MNHNS, CDR2 SASEGT. The V end lost 1 base, the J end lost 4 bases, and 26 bases lay between the germline ends. The CDR3 spans 20 residues. The sample originates from a study of glioma-infiltrating T cells after dendritic cell vaccination. Study at large: Autologous tumor lysate-pulsed dendritic cell vaccination was given between the early 2000s and the early 2010s.

Time point denoted: after dendritic cell vaccination, including at tumor progression/relapse. The TCR originated in a human donor with glioblastoma. The chain combines TRBV6-1 with TRBJ1-5; D uncertain. Material: blood, obtained after dendritic cell vaccination. In DNA form, the CDR3 reads TGTGCCAGCAGTGAAGGCCCGTCGAGGAGAGGATGGGGAGCAAATCAGCCCCAGCATTTT. This gives the protein CASSEGPSRRGWGANQPQHF.